The rows below give T cell receptor beta chains drawn from one sample of a study of T cell changes during pregnancy in multiple sclerosis. Clones were sequenced by immunoSEQ multiplex PCR, and TCRdb holds only the in-frame ones, with some missing. The sample contains 55,000 to 85,000 clones, approximately 94% of which appear only once. The material sequenced was peripheral blood, taken in the third trimester of pregnancy. The receptors were gathered from a female donor with multiple sclerosis, enrolled in a pregnancy study. Each CDR3 is given with its conserved first and last residue. Each record gives: J gene, D gene, V gene, clone size, CDR3 DNA, CDR3 protein. D genes are given only for firm matches. Not every row has a clone size; where given, it reads once, few, many or a size class.

j_gene: TRBJ2-3
d_gene: .
v_gene: TRBV5-4
abundance: .
CDR3nt: TGTGCCAGCAGCTTGTACAAGACGCAGTATTTT
CDR3aa: CASSLYKTQYF

j_gene: TRBJ1-1
d_gene: .
v_gene: TRBV28
abundance: once
CDR3nt: TGTGCCAGCAGTTTCGAGCGGCGGGCTTTCTTT
CDR3aa: CASSFERRAFF

j_gene: TRBJ2-7
d_gene: .
v_gene: TRBV28
abundance: once
CDR3nt: TGTGCCAGCCGCGGAGGGAGCGAGCAGTACTTC
CDR3aa: CASRGGSEQYF

j_gene: TRBJ1-1
d_gene: .
v_gene: TRBV5-4
abundance: .
CDR3nt: TGTGCCAGCAGCGGCATTACGAGACAGGCCTCTGAAGCTTTCTTT
CDR3aa: CASSGITRQASEAFF

j_gene: TRBJ1-3
d_gene: .
v_gene: TRBV28
abundance: .
CDR3nt: TGTGCCAGCATAGGATCGGGAGCAGTCTCTGGAAACACCATATATTTT
CDR3aa: CASIGSGAVSGNTIYF

j_gene: TRBJ2-1
d_gene: .
v_gene: TRBV5-1
abundance: .
CDR3nt: TGCGCCAGCAGCCCGGGTTATGAGAGAGACAATGAGCAGTTCTTC
CDR3aa: CASSPGYERDNEQFF

j_gene: TRBJ1-2
d_gene: .
v_gene: TRBV7-2
abundance: once
CDR3nt: TGTGCCAGCAGCTTAACCCCAGCTAACTATGGCTACACCTTC
CDR3aa: CASSLTPANYGYTF

j_gene: TRBJ1-2
d_gene: .
v_gene: TRBV27
abundance: .
CDR3nt: TGTGCCAGCAGTCCAGACAGGATCTATGGCTACACCTTC
CDR3aa: CASSPDRIYGYTF

j_gene: TRBJ2-2
d_gene: .
v_gene: TRBV5-5
abundance: .
CDR3nt: TGTGCCAGCAGCTTGCAGGCAAGGCTAAACACCGGGGAGCTGTTTTTT
CDR3aa: CASSLQARLNTGELFF

j_gene: TRBJ1-3
d_gene: TRBD1
v_gene: TRBV5-4
abundance: .
CDR3nt: TGTGCCAGCAGCGACCCCCAGGGGGCTGGAAACACCATATATTTT
CDR3aa: CASSDPQGAGNTIYF

j_gene: TRBJ1-6
d_gene: .
v_gene: TRBV6-1
abundance: .
CDR3nt: TGTGCCAGCACAAAGGGGGAAGGATCCCTCCACTTT
CDR3aa: CASTKGEGSLHF

j_gene: TRBJ2-7
d_gene: TRBD2
v_gene: TRBV5-4
abundance: .
CDR3nt: TGTGCCAGCAGCCAAGAAGCGGGGCCAACCTACGAGCAGTACTTC
CDR3aa: CASSQEAGPTYEQYF

j_gene: TRBJ2-3
d_gene: .
v_gene: TRBV12-5
abundance: .
CDR3nt: TGTGCTAGTGGTTCCAACACAGATACGCAGTATTTT
CDR3aa: CASGSNTDTQYF

j_gene: TRBJ2-1
d_gene: TRBD2
v_gene: TRBV27
abundance: .
CDR3nt: TGTGCCAGCAGTGGACTAGCGGGAGGTGGTGAGCAGTTCTTC
CDR3aa: CASSGLAGGGEQFF

j_gene: TRBJ2-1
d_gene: TRBD2
v_gene: TRBV19
abundance: .
CDR3nt: TGTGCCAGTAGTTGGACTAGCCTCTCCTACAATGAGCAGTTCTTC
CDR3aa: CASSWTSLSYNEQFF

j_gene: TRBJ1-2
d_gene: .
v_gene: TRBV19
abundance: .
CDR3nt: TGTGCCAGTAAAGGCGGTTACTATGGCTACACCTTC
CDR3aa: CASKGGYYGYTF

j_gene: TRBJ2-3
d_gene: TRBD2
v_gene: TRBV7-2
abundance: .
CDR3nt: TGTGCCAGCAGCCCGGGACTATATTACTCAGATACGCAGTATTTT
CDR3aa: CASSPGLYYSDTQYF

j_gene: TRBJ2-7
d_gene: .
v_gene: TRBV11-2
abundance: few
CDR3nt: TGTGCCAGCAGCTTATTACTCGTCGAGCAGTACTTC
CDR3aa: CASSLLLVEQYF

j_gene: TRBJ1-1
d_gene: TRBD1
v_gene: TRBV6-4
abundance: .
CDR3nt: TGTGCCAGCAGGGCCCGGGACAGGGGGGGATCAGCTTTCTTT
CDR3aa: CASRARDRGGSAFF

j_gene: TRBJ2-1
d_gene: .
v_gene: TRBV4-1
abundance: .
CDR3nt: TGCGCCAGCAGCCAAGATCTCTTGCGGACAGAAACCTACAATGAGCAGTTCTTC
CDR3aa: CASSQDLLRTETYNEQFF

j_gene: TRBJ1-1
d_gene: .
v_gene: TRBV7-2
abundance: .
CDR3nt: TGTGCCAGCAGCTTATCAGGTAACACTGAAGCTTTCTTT
CDR3aa: CASSLSGNTEAFF

j_gene: TRBJ2-1
d_gene: TRBD2
v_gene: TRBV18
abundance: .
CDR3nt: TGTGCCAGCTCACCAAGAACTAGCGGGAGTCGGAATGAGCAGTTCTTC
CDR3aa: CASSPRTSGSRNEQFF

j_gene: TRBJ2-1
d_gene: .
v_gene: TRBV7-2
abundance: .
CDR3nt: TGTGCCAGCAGCGCTCCGGGACAAGCGCAGTTCTTC
CDR3aa: CASSAPGQAQFF

j_gene: TRBJ1-2
d_gene: .
v_gene: TRBV6-5
abundance: .
CDR3nt: TGTGCCAGCACCCGGGAGACGGGGCGCGCCTATGGCTACACCTTC
CDR3aa: CASTRETGRAYGYTF

j_gene: TRBJ2-6
d_gene: TRBD1
v_gene: TRBV27
abundance: .
CDR3nt: TGTGCCAGCAGTTTTAGACAGGGGGCGGCCGGGGCCAACGTCCTGACTTTC
CDR3aa: CASSFRQGAAGANVLTF

j_gene: TRBJ1-5
d_gene: .
v_gene: TRBV10-3
abundance: .
CDR3nt: TGTGCCATCAGTGAAGGACAGTTTAGCAATCAGCCCCAGCATTTT
CDR3aa: CAISEGQFSNQPQHF

j_gene: TRBJ1-1
d_gene: TRBD1
v_gene: TRBV5-1
abundance: .
CDR3nt: TGCGCCAGCAGCCCGGGACAGATGAACACTGAAGCTTTCTTT
CDR3aa: CASSPGQMNTEAFF

j_gene: TRBJ2-3
d_gene: .
v_gene: TRBV2
abundance: .
CDR3nt: TGTGCCAGCGTCCCTAGCTCTAGCACAGATACGCAGTATTTT
CDR3aa: CASVPSSSTDTQYF

j_gene: TRBJ2-6
d_gene: TRBD1
v_gene: TRBV4-2
abundance: .
CDR3nt: TGTGCCAGCAGCCCGGACAGGGGCTCTGGGGCCAACGTCCTGACTTTC
CDR3aa: CASSPDRGSGANVLTF

j_gene: TRBJ2-5
d_gene: .
v_gene: TRBV21-1
abundance: .
CDR3nt: TGTGCCAGCAGCACTAAACCGTCAAGGCGGTGGACCCAGTACTTC
CDR3aa: CASSTKPSRRWTQYF

j_gene: TRBJ2-3
d_gene: .
v_gene: TRBV6-6
abundance: once
CDR3nt: TGTGCCAGCCAGGTGGGACAAATCACAGATACGCAGTATTTT
CDR3aa: CASQVGQITDTQYF

j_gene: TRBJ2-1
d_gene: TRBD2
v_gene: TRBV5-1
abundance: .
CDR3nt: TGCGCCAGCAGCTTCGGGACTAGCGGGAGAGGGTCAGACAATGAGCAGTTCTTC
CDR3aa: CASSFGTSGRGSDNEQFF

j_gene: TRBJ2-7
d_gene: TRBD2
v_gene: TRBV7-2
abundance: .
CDR3nt: TGTGCCAGCAGCTTACCCGGGACTAAGGGAGGATACGAGCAGTACTTC
CDR3aa: CASSLPGTKGGYEQYF

j_gene: TRBJ2-1
d_gene: TRBD2
v_gene: TRBV14
abundance: .
CDR3nt: TGTGCCAGCAGCGGGCCGGGACTAGCGTCCTACAATGAGCAGTTCTTC
CDR3aa: CASSGPGLASYNEQFF

j_gene: TRBJ2-1
d_gene: TRBD2
v_gene: TRBV28
abundance: .
CDR3nt: TGTGCCAGCAGTTACGGACTAGCGGGACCTTTGAGGTCCGATGAGCAGTTCTTC
CDR3aa: CASSYGLAGPLRSDEQFF

j_gene: TRBJ2-1
d_gene: .
v_gene: TRBV9
abundance: .
CDR3nt: TGTGCCAGCAGCGGAGGTAAGACCCCCGGCAATGAGCAGTTCTTC
CDR3aa: CASSGGKTPGNEQFF

j_gene: TRBJ2-1
d_gene: TRBD2
v_gene: TRBV27
abundance: .
CDR3nt: TGTGCCAGCAGTCCCTGGGAGGGAGGCCTCGGGGATGAGCAGTTCTTC
CDR3aa: CASSPWEGGLGDEQFF

j_gene: TRBJ1-2
d_gene: .
v_gene: TRBV10-2
abundance: .
CDR3nt: TGCGCCAGCAAATTCACAGAGATCTCTGGCTACACCTTC
CDR3aa: CASKFTEISGYTF

j_gene: TRBJ2-7
d_gene: .
v_gene: TRBV6-5
abundance: .
CDR3nt: TGTGCCAGCAGTCTAACGGACTTGGCCTACGAGCAGTACTTC
CDR3aa: CASSLTDLAYEQYF

j_gene: TRBJ2-7
d_gene: .
v_gene: TRBV11-2
abundance: once
CDR3nt: TGTGCCAGCACCCTGGGAGGGGGGCTCGGCGAGCAGTACTTC
CDR3aa: CASTLGGGLGEQYF

j_gene: TRBJ1-2
d_gene: .
v_gene: TRBV30
abundance: .
CDR3nt: TGTGCCTGGAGAACGGCTAACTATGGCTACACCTTC
CDR3aa: CAWRTANYGYTF

j_gene: TRBJ2-7
d_gene: .
v_gene: TRBV27
abundance: .
CDR3nt: TGTGCCAGCAGGAGAGGTTCCCACGAGCAGTACTTC
CDR3aa: CASRRGSHEQYF

j_gene: TRBJ1-1
d_gene: .
v_gene: TRBV6-5
abundance: .
CDR3nt: TGTGCCAGCAGTACGCAGGCGTTGGTGTTCTTT
CDR3aa: CASSTQALVFF

j_gene: TRBJ2-7
d_gene: TRBD1
v_gene: TRBV5-6
abundance: .
CDR3nt: TGTGCCAGCAGCTCTCACCGGGACAGGAGCTCCTACGAGCAGTACTTC
CDR3aa: CASSSHRDRSSYEQYF

j_gene: TRBJ1-1
d_gene: TRBD1
v_gene: TRBV2
abundance: .
CDR3nt: TGTGCCAGCAGAGGGGGCAACACTGAAGCTTTCTTT
CDR3aa: CASRGGNTEAFF

j_gene: TRBJ2-1
d_gene: .
v_gene: TRBV2
abundance: .
CDR3nt: TGTGCCAGCAGGTTAGGACAGAGCTCCTACAATGAGCAGTTCTTC
CDR3aa: CASRLGQSSYNEQFF

j_gene: TRBJ2-2
d_gene: .
v_gene: TRBV6-4
abundance: .
CDR3nt: TGTGCCAGCAGAGAACGCCCAGGGACCGGGGAGCTGTTTTTT
CDR3aa: CASRERPGTGELFF

j_gene: TRBJ2-5
d_gene: .
v_gene: TRBV28
abundance: .
CDR3nt: TGTGCCAGCAGTTTAAGGTTTGGCAGGGTAGAGACCCAGTACTTC
CDR3aa: CASSLRFGRVETQYF

j_gene: TRBJ2-6
d_gene: .
v_gene: TRBV5-4
abundance: once
CDR3nt: TGTGCCAGCAGCTTGGAAGGACTCGGGGCCAACGTCCTGACTTTC
CDR3aa: CASSLEGLGANVLTF

j_gene: TRBJ2-1
d_gene: TRBD2
v_gene: TRBV5-4
abundance: .
CDR3nt: TGTGCCAGCAGCTCTGGGACTAGCGGGAGAATCTATGAGCAGTTCTTC
CDR3aa: CASSSGTSGRIYEQFF

j_gene: TRBJ2-1
d_gene: TRBD2
v_gene: TRBV10-1
abundance: .
CDR3nt: TGCGCCAGCAGTGACGGGACTAGCGGGAGTGGGGATGAGCAGTTCTTC
CDR3aa: CASSDGTSGSGDEQFF

j_gene: TRBJ1-1
d_gene: .
v_gene: TRBV7-9
abundance: .
CDR3nt: TGTGCCAGCAGCTTAGGGGCAGGGGTCACCACTGAAGCTTTCTTT
CDR3aa: CASSLGAGVTTEAFF